The T cell receptor beta chain under discussion was sequenced for a study of blood T cells in healthy people across ages. Study information: Capture via template switching afforded approximately one barcoded beta molecule per two T cells. Study-wide results and limits: In these data, TCR beta diversity tracked strongly with naive T cell percentage. The CMV status of each donor remained undetermined, and this could have confounded shifts in expanded clonotypes.

The CDR3 contains 14 residues. Germline-derived CDR1 and CDR2 are KGHDR and SFDVKD. In the case of this clonotype: The target antigen is unknown.

Every donor provided roughly 9.1 milliliters of peripheral blood. Together with a sample-barcoded 5' primer, a J-beta primer mix was included in a second PCR lasting about 6 to 12 cycles. From the 5' RACE reads, TCRdb called clonotypes with MiXCR, one entry per CDR3 protein. The repertoire includes approximately 1.5 million distinct CDR3 sequences, less than 45% of them detected once, and about 3.8% sits in the top ten. This rearrangement joins TRBV24-1 to TRBJ2-1; D is uncertain. The J call may be wrong; the DNA end is better matched by TRBJ2-7. The sample consisted of blood. The sequence came from a woman aged 18-30 years in good health. CDR3 nucleotides: TGTGCCACCAGTGGAGACAACTCCTACAATGAGCAGTACTTC. It yields the protein CATSGDNSYNEQYF.